Listed below are T cell receptor beta chains from one sample, sequenced in a study of beta chain features in type 1 diabetes. Generated by immunoSEQ multiplex PCR, the TCRdb table keeps only in-frame clones and is missing some. The table records hundreds of thousands of clones, around 15% of them present only once. Specimen: naive CD4+ T cells from blood. All receptors derive from a young man with type 1 diabetes. Both conserved end residues are trimmed from each CDR3. Fields, in order: J gene, V gene, CDR3 protein.

>TRBJ2-1|TRBV6-4
ASSLTSGGYGNEQF
>TRBJ1-1|TRBV28
ASSPPGARTEAF
>TRBJ1-5|TRBV7-6
ASSSGPNQPQH
>TRBJ2-2|TRBV13
ASSFLDRAGGELF
>TRBJ2-1|TRBV6-1
ASSERSVGKAYNEQF
>TRBJ1-6|TRBV30
AWTTSAGDNSPLH
>TRBJ2-1|TRBV5-1
ASSLEGTGRNNEQF
>TRBJ2-7|TRBV7-7
ASSPRASPSTYEQY
>TRBJ2-5|TRBV5-1
ASSLALGERETQY
>TRBJ2-3|TRBV29-1
SVGRETDTQY
>TRBJ1-4|TRBV7-2
ASSSIFMTQLF
>TRBJ2-2|TRBV4-2
ASSQDRTGNTGELF
>TRBJ1-1|TRBV7-2
ASREGNTEAF
>TRBJ1-1|TRBV19
ASSIGENTEAF
>TRBJ2-6|TRBV18
ASSSPQWGANVLT
>TRBJ1-2|TRBV30
AWSVGQGSGYT
>TRBJ2-2|TRBV14
ASSRTPPEPGELF
>TRBJ1-1|TRBV29-1
SVAQQRSNTEAF
>TRBJ1-6|TRBV14
ASSQKINSPLH
>TRBJ2-1|TRBV29-1
SVEPRDNEQF
>TRBJ1-2|TRBV11-2
ASSSIRGADGYT
>TRBJ1-2|TRBV9
ASSVGQGTYGYT
>TRBJ2-7|TRBV5-4
ASSLQNAYEQY
>TRBJ2-2|TRBV7-2
ASSQSRGRGELF
>TRBJ2-2|TRBV7-3
ASSWTGDLNTGELF
>TRBJ1-2|TRBV28
ASRAVVGNYGYT
>TRBJ1-2|TRBV7-9
ASSPSTVPGGYT
>TRBJ1-1|TRBV14
ASSQQGRTEAF
>TRBJ1-1|TRBV30
AWSVGGTEAF
>TRBJ2-5|TRBV25-1
ASNRNQETQY
>TRBJ2-1|TRBV18
ASSLRTSGGAAPYNEQF
>TRBJ2-2|TRBV2
ASSVGTGELF
>TRBJ2-7|TRBV15
ATSPPREGAAYEQY
>TRBJ2-5|TRBV7-6
ASSLGEETQY